The T cell receptor beta chain under discussion was sequenced for a study of sequential checkpoint blockade in melanoma. As for the study in general: First-line arms were nivolumab then ipilimumab, or the reverse, randomized 1:1. Each arm's sequence ended with maintenance nivolumab.

Repertoires were generated with immunoSEQ multiplex PCR, while TCRdb's copy carries only in-frame clones and drops some. The repertoire holds tens of thousands of clones, with approximately 91% as singletons. Treatment of the sample: randomized to nivolumab then ipilimumab (arm A) or the reverse (arm B). No patient had prior DNA-damaging chemotherapy. Sorted cells were live CD3+CD8+, lacking CD19 and CD56, from PBMCs. Source: CD8+ T cells sorted from blood (inferred from file names), taken from a patient given nivolumab and ipilimumab in sequence. The receptor was isolated from a human donor with melanoma.

In nucleotides, the CDR3 is TGTGCCAGCAGTTCAGGACTAGCGGGAGGGCCTAACACAGATACGCAGTATTTT. Amino acid sequence: CASSSGLAGGPNTDTQYF. The V call is TRBV27, the J call TRBJ2-3; 15 bases are a match to TRBD2. The CDR3 consists of 18 residues. With V trimmed by 4 bases and J by 2 bases, 7 bases remained unmatched. The V gene's germline CDR1 is MNHEY and CDR2 SMNVEV (reference sequence).